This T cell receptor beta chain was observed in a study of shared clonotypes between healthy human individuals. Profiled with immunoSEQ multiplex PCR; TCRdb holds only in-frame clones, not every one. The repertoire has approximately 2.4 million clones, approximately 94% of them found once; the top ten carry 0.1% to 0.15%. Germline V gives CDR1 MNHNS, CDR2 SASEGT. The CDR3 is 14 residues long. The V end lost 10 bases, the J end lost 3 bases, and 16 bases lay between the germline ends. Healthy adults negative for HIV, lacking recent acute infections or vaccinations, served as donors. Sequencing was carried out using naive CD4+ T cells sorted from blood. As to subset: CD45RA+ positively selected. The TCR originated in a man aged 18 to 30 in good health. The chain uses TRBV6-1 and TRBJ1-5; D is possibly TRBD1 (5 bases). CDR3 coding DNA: TGTGCCACCACGGGGGTTTCCTTCAATCAGCCCCAGCATTTT. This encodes CATTGVSFNQPQHF.